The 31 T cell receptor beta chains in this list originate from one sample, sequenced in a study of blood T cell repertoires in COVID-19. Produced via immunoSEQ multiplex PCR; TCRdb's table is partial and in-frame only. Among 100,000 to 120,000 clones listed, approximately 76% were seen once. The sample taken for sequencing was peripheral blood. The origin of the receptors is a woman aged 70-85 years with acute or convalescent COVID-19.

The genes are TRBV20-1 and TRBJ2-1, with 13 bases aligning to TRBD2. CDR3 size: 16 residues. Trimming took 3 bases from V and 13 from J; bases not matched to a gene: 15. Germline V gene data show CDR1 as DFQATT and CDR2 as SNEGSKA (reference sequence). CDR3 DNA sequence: TGCAGTGCTAGTGACCCCGTCACTAGCGGGGGGGCCGGACAGTTCTTC. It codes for CSASDPVTSGGAGQFF.

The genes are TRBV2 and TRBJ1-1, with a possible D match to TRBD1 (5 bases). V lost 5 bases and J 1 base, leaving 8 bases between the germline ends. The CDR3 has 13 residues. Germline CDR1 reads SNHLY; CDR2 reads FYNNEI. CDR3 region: CASSPTGNTEAFF. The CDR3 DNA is TGTGCCAGCAGTCCAACAGGGAACACTGAAGCTTTCTTT.

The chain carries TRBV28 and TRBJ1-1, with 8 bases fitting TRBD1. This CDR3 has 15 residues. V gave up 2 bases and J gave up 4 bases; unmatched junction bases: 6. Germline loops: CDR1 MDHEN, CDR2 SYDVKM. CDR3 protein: CASSLDRGSSTEAFF. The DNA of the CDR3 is TGTGCCAGCAGTTTAGACAGGGGAAGTAGCACTGAAGCTTTCTTT.

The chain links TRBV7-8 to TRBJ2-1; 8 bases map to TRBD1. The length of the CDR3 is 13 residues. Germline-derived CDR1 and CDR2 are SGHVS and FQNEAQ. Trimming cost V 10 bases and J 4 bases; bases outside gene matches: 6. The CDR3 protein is CAIGTGWYNEQFF. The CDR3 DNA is TGTGCCATTGGGACAGGATGGTACAATGAGCAGTTCTTC.

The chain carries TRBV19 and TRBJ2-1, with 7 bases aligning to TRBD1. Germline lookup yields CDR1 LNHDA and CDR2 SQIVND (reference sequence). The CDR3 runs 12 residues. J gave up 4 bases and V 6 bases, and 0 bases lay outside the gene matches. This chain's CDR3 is CASRTGYNEQFF. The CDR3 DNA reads TGTGCCAGTAGGACAGGGTACAATGAGCAGTTCTTC.

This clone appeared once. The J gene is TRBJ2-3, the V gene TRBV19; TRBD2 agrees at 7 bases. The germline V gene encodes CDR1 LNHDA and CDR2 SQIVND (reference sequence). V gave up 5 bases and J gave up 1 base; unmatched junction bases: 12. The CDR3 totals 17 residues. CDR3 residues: CASSPGGASGRTDTQYF. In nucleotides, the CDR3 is TGTGCCAGTAGTCCCGGAGGGGCTAGCGGACGCACAGATACGCAGTATTTT.

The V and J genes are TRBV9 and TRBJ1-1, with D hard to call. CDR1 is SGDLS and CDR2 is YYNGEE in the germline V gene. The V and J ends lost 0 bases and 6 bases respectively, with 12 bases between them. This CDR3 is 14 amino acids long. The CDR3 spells CASSVAPGGPEAFF. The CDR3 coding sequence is TGTGCCAGCAGCGTAGCGCCGGGAGGGCCTGAAGCTTTCTTT.

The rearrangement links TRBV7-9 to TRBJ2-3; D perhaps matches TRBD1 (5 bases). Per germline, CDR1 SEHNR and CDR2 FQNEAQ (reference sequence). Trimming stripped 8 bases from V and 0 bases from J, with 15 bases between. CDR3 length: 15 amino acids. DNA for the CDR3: TGTGCCAGCGCTAAGGGGTCGGTCAGCACAGATACGCAGTATTTT. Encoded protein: CASAKGSVSTDTQYF.

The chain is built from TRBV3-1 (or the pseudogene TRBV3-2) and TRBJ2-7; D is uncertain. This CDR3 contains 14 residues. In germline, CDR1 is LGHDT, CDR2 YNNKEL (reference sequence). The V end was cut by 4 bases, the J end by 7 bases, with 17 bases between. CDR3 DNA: TGTGCCAGCAGCCTAGAGACATTCTTTGGGGAGCAGTACTTC. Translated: CASSLETFFGEQYF.

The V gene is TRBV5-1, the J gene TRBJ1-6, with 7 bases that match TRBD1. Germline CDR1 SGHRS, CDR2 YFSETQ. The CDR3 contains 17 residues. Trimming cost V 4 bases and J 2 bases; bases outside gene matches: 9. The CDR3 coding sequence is TGCGCCAGCAGCAAGGGACAGTCGGACACCTATAATTCACCCCTCCACTTT. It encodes CASSKGQSDTYNSPLHF.

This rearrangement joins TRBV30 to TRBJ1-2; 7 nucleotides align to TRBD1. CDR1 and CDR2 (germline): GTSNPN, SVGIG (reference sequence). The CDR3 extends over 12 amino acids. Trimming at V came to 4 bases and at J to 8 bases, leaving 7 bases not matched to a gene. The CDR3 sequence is CAWKGQKVGYTF. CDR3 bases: TGTGCCTGGAAGGGACAGAAAGTGGGCTACACCTTC.

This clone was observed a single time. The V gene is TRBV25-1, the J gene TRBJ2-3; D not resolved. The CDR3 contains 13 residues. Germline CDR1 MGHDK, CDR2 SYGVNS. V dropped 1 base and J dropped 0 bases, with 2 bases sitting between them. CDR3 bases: TGTGCCAGCAGTGAATCTAGCACAGATACGCAGTATTTT. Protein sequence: CASSESSTDTQYF.

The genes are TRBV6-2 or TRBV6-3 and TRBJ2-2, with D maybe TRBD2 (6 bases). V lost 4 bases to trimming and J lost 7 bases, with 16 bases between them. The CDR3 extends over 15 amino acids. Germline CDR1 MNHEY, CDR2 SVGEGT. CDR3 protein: CASSWSRGIGGELFF. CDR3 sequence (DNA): TGTGCCAGCAGTTGGTCGCGGGGAATCGGCGGGGAGCTGTTTTTT.

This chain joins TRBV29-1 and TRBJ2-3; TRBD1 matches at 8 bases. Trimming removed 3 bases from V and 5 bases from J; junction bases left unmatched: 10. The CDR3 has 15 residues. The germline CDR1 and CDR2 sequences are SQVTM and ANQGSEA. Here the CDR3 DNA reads TGCAGCGTTGACATACCTTCAGGGGGCGGAGATACGCAGTATTTT. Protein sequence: CSVDIPSGGGDTQYF.

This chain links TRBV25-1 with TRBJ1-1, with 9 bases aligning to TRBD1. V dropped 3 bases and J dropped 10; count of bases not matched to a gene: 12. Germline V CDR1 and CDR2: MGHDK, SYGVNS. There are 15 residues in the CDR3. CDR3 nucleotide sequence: TGTGCCAGCAGTGATGGACAGGGGTGGTTTGCTGGAGCTTTCTTT. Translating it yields CASSDGQGWFAGAFF.

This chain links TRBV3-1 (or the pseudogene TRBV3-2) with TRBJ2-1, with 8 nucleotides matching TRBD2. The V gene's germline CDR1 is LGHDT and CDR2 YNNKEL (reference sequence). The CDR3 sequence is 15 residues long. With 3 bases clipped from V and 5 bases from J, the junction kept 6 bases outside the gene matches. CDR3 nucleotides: TGTGCCAGCAGCCAGGCAGCGGGGGAGAACAATGAGCAGTTCTTC. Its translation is CASSQAAGENNEQFF.

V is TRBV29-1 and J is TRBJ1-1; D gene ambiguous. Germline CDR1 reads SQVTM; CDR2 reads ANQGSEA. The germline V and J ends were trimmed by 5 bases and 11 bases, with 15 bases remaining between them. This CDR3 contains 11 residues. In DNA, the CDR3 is TGCAGCGTTTTTGTCGCGGGATTGGCTTTCTTT. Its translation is CSVFVAGLAFF.

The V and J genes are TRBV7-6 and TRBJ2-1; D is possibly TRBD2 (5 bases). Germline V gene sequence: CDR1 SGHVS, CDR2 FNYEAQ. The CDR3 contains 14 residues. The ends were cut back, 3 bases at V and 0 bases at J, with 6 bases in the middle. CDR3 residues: CASSLGSSYNEQFF. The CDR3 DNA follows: TGTGCCAGCAGCTTGGGGAGCTCCTACAATGAGCAGTTCTTC.

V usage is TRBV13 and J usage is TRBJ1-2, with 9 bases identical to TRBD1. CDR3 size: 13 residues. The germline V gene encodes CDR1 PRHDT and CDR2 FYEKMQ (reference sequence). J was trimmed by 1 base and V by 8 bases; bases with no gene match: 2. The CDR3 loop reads CASGGQGNYGYTF. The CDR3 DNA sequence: TGTGCCAGCGGGGGACAGGGTAACTATGGCTACACCTTC.

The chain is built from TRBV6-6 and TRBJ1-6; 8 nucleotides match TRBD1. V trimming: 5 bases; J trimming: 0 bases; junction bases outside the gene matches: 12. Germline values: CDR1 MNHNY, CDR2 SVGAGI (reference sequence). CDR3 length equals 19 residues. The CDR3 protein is CASSRTGGGPSSYNSPLHF. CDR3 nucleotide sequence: TGTGCCAGCAGTCGCACAGGGGGAGGCCCGAGCTCCTATAATTCACCCCTCCACTTT.

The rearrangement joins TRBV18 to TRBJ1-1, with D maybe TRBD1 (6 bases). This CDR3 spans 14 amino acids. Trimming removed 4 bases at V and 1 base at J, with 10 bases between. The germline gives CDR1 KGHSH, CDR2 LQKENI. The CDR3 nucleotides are TGTGCCAGCTCACGGAACAGGGAGAACACTGAAGCTTTCTTT. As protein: CASSRNRENTEAFF.

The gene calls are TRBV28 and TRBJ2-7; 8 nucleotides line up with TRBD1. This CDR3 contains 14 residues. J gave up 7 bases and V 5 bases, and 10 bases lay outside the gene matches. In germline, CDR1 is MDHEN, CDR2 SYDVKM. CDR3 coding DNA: TGTGCCAGCAGTAGACAGGGGCGGGATTTAGAGCAGTACTTC. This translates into CASSRQGRDLEQYF.

The DNA of the CDR3 is TGCGCCAGCAGCCAAGATGGACCGGGACAGGGGTATTATAGCAATCAGCCCCAGCATTTT. Its translation is CASSQDGPGQGYYSNQPQHF. The chain joins TRBV4-3 to TRBJ1-5; 10 bases map to TRBD1. This CDR3 is built from 20 residues. The germline CDR1 and CDR2 sequences are LGHNA and YSLEER. V was clipped by 0 bases and J by 0 bases; unmatched bases: 11.

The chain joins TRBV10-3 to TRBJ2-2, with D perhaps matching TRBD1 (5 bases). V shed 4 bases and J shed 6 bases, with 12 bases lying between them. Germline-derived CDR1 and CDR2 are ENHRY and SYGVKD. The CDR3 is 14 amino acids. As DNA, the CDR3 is TGTGCCATCAGTGGCAGGGATGGACCCGGGGAGCTGTTTTTT. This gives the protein CAISGRDGPGELFF.

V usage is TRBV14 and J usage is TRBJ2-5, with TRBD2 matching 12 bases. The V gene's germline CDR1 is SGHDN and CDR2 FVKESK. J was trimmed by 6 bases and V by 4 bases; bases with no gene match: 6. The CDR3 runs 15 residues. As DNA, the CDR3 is TGTGCCAGCAGCCCTAGCGGGGGGGCTATAAAGACCCAGTACTTC. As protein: CASSPSGGAIKTQYF. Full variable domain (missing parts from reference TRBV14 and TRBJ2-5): EAGVTQFPSHSVIEKGQTVTLRCDPISGHDNLYWYRRVMGKEIKFLLHFVKESKQDESGMPNNRFLAERTGGTYSTLKVQPAELEDSGVYFCASSPSGGAIKTQYFGPGTRLLVL.

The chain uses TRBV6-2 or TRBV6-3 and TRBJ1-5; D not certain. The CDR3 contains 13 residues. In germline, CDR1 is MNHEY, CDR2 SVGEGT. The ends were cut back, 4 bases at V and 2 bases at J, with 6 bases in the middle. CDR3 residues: CASSSGGNQPQHF. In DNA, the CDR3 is TGTGCCAGCAGTTCGGGAGGCAATCAGCCCCAGCATTTT.

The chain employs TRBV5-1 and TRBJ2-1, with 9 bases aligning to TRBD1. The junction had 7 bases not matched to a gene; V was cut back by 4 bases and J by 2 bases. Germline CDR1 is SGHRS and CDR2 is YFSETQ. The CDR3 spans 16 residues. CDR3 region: CASSPYRDRAYNEQFF. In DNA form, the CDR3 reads TGCGCCAGCAGCCCGTATAGGGACAGGGCCTACAATGAGCAGTTCTTC. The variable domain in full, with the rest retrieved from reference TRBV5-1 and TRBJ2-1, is KAGVTQTPRYLIKTRGQQVTLSCSPISGHRSVSWYQQTPGQGLQFLFEYFSETQRNKGNFPGRFSGRQFSNSRSEMNVSTLELGDSALYLCASSPYRDRAYNEQFFGPGTRLTVL.

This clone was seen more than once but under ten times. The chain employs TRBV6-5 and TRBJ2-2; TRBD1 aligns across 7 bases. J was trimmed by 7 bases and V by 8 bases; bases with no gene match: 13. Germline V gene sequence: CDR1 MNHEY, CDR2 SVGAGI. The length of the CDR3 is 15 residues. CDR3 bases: TGTGCCAGCGAGTTAGAGACAGGGTTCGGCGGGGAGCTGTTTTTT. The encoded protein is CASELETGFGGELFF.

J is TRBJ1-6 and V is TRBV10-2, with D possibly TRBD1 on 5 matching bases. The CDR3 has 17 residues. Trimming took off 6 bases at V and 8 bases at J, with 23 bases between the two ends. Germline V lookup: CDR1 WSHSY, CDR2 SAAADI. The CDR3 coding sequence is TGCGCCAGCAGGAATCCAGGGCCAAGGGGTTCGGATTCACCCCTCCACTTT. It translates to CASRNPGPRGSDSPLHF.

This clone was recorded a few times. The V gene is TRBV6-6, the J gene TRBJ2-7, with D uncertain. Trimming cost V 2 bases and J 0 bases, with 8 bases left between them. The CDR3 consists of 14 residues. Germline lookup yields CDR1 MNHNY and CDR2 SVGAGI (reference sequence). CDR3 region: CASSYAGLSYEQYF. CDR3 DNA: TGTGCCAGCAGTTACGCAGGCCTCTCCTACGAGCAGTACTTC.

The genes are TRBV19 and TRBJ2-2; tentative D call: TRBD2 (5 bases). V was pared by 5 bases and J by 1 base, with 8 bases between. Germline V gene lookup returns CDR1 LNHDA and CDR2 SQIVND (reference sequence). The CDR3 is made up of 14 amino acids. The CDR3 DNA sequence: TGTGCCAGTAGTGTCCGGGGGAACACCGGGGAGCTGTTTTTT. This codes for CASSVRGNTGELFF.